The rows below give T cell receptor beta chains drawn from one sample of a study of blood T cell repertoires in COVID-19. This table comes from immunoSEQ multiplex PCR, and its TCRdb copy is limited to in-frame clones, with some not included. The data show 220,000 or so clones, with around 90% seen just once and about 14% held by the top ten. The sample taken for sequencing was PBMCs or T cells enriched from blood (not recorded which). These receptors were taken from a young man who had been exposed to COVID-19. CDR3s include the opening cysteine and the closing phenylalanine or tryptophan. D genes are given only for firm matches. Clone sizes are given selectively: once, few, many, or a class where the clone is expanded.

CDR3 length	clone size	V gene	D gene	J gene	CDR3 DNA	CDR3 protein
15	NA	TRBV7-2	TRBD1	TRBJ2-5	TGTGCCAGCAGCCTAGACAGGGGTTACCAAGAGACCCAGTACTTC	CASSLDRGYQETQYF
14	NA	TRBV18	NA	TRBJ1-1	TGTGCCAGCTCGCCAGTGGCCAGGGACACTGAAGCTTTCTTT	CASSPVARDTEAFF
18	NA	TRBV7-9	TRBD2	TRBJ2-3	TGTGCCAGCAGCATTAGGACTAGCGGGGGGACAAACACAGATACGCAGTATTTT	CASSIRTSGGTNTDTQYF
14	NA	TRBV7-9	NA	TRBJ1-1	TGTGCCAGCAGAGGGACTTGGGGAACCACTGAAGCTTTCTTT	CASRGTWGTTEAFF
15	NA	TRBV5-5	TRBD2	TRBJ2-1	TGTGCCAGCAGCATGAGCGGGGATGTCTACAATGAGCAGTTCTTC	CASSMSGDVYNEQFF
19	NA	TRBV3-1/TRBV3-2	NA	TRBJ2-1	TGTGCCAGCAGCCAAGAGTTAGCGGTGGTTCTATTTGGGTACAATGAGCAGTTCTTC	CASSQELAVVLFGYNEQFF
14	NA	TRBV24-1	TRBD1	TRBJ2-7	TGTGCCACCACTACGGGACAGGGGAGTGCCGAGCAGTACTTC	CATTTGQGSAEQYF
12	NA	TRBV30	NA	TRBJ2-7	TGTGCCTGGAGCAGTTTCTCCTACGAGCAGTACTTC	CAWSSFSYEQYF
15	NA	TRBV27	TRBD1	TRBJ2-7	TGTGCCAGCAGCATGACAGGGGGAGGGTCCTACGAGCAGTACTTC	CASSMTGGGSYEQYF
16	NA	TRBV4-2	TRBD2	TRBJ2-5	TGTGCCAGCAGCCAAGGACTAGCGGGTTCCCAAGAGACCCAGTACTTC	CASSQGLAGSQETQYF
13	NA	TRBV5-5	TRBD1	TRBJ2-7	TGTGCCAGCAAGCTGACAGGGGGCGCCGAGCAGTACTTC	CASKLTGGAEQYF
12	NA	TRBV24-1	NA	TRBJ2-3	TGTGCCACCAAGGGGGATATCGATACGCAGTATTTT	CATKGDIDTQYF
12	NA	TRBV9	NA	TRBJ1-2	TGTGCCAGCAGCCCGAAGGGAGGGAAGTACACCTTC	CASSPKGGKYTF
14	NA	TRBV30	NA	TRBJ2-6	TGTGCCTGGGGTCCAGGAACTGGGGCCAACGTCCTGACTTTC	CAWGPGTGANVLTF
15	NA	TRBV5-6	TRBD2	TRBJ2-1	TGTGCCAGCAGCCAAGGGACTAGCGGGGGTTATGAGCAGTTCTTC	CASSQGTSGGYEQFF
12	few	TRBV3-1/TRBV3-2	NA	TRBJ2-1	TGTGCCAGCAGCCAAGTTCTAGATGAGCAGTTCTTC	CASSQVLDEQFF
15	few	TRBV10-3	TRBD2	TRBJ2-3	TGTGCCATCACCTCTAGCGGGCACGACACAGATACGCAGTATTTT	CAITSSGHDTDTQYF
14	NA	TRBV6-5	NA	TRBJ1-3	TGTGCCAGCACCGGAGGACTCTCTGGAAACACCATATATTTT	CASTGGLSGNTIYF
14	NA	TRBV18	NA	TRBJ2-2	TGTGCCAGCTCACAAGAGCGTATCGGCGGGGAGCTGTTTTTT	CASSQERIGGELFF
15	NA	TRBV5-1	NA	TRBJ1-1	TGCGCCAGCAGCTTGGACGGCAGCCGGGGCACTGAAGCTTTCTTT	CASSLDGSRGTEAFF
22	NA	TRBV9	NA	TRBJ1-2	TGTGCCAGCAGCGTTACCTTGAATAATCCCGGGACATTTAGGGAGACCAACTATGGCTACACCTTC	CASSVTLNNPGTFRETNYGYTF
18	once	TRBV5-4	TRBD1	TRBJ1-1	TGTGCCAGCAGCACCCGACAGGGGGTTCGGTTTTCGGTTACTGAAGCTTTCTTT	CASSTRQGVRFSVTEAFF
14	NA	TRBV5-6	TRBD1	TRBJ2-7	TGTGCCAGCAGCTCGGGGACAGGCATTTACGAGCAGTACTTC	CASSSGTGIYEQYF
15	NA	TRBV5-1	TRBD2	TRBJ2-7	TGCGCCAGCAGTTACCTAGCGGGCCTGGAGGACGAGCAGTACTTC	CASSYLAGLEDEQYF
13	NA	TRBV18	NA	TRBJ2-5	TGTGCCAGCTCACCGGGGGGTGAGGAGACCCAGTACTTC	CASSPGGEETQYF
18	NA	TRBV4-1	TRBD1	TRBJ1-4	TGCGCCAGCAGCCATGGGATGGGTTCGAGGACAGGGAATGAAAAACTGTTTTTT	CASSHGMGSRTGNEKLFF
17	NA	TRBV18	NA	TRBJ2-2	TGTGCCAGCTCACCACCCGTAGGAGGGCCGGGGACCGGGGAGCTGTTTTTT	CASSPPVGGPGTGELFF
11	NA	TRBV2	NA	TRBJ1-2	TGTGCCAGCAGTCCAGCGGACGGCTACACCTTC	CASSPADGYTF
14	NA	TRBV7-2	NA	TRBJ1-3	TGTGCCAGCAGCTTAGAAGCCGACATAAACACCATATATTTT	CASSLEADINTIYF
13	NA	TRBV7-9	NA	TRBJ1-2	TGTGCCAGCAGCTACGGGACTAACTATGGCTACACCTTC	CASSYGTNYGYTF
14	NA	TRBV5-1	TRBD1	TRBJ1-2	TGCGCCAGCAGCTTAGGACAGGGGACGGAGGGCTACACCTTC	CASSLGQGTEGYTF
15	NA	TRBV4-1	TRBD2	TRBJ2-3	TGCGCCAGCAGCGAAACTCTAGCGGTCACAGATACGCAGTATTTT	CASSETLAVTDTQYF
16	NA	TRBV13	NA	TRBJ2-5	TGTGCCAGCAGCCCGCGCCCGGACAGAATAGAAGAGACCCAGTACTTC	CASSPRPDRIEETQYF
14	NA	TRBV11-3	NA	TRBJ2-1	TGTGCCAGCAGCTCCCTGGCCGCGGGTGATGAGCAGTTCTTC	CASSSLAAGDEQFF
12	NA	TRBV9	TRBD2	TRBJ2-3	TGTGCCAGCCGGGACTACACAGATACGCAGTATTTT	CASRDYTDTQYF
14	NA	TRBV6-1	NA	TRBJ2-2	TGTGCCAGCAGTGAAGAAGGACTTCCCGGGGAGCTGTTTTTT	CASSEEGLPGELFF
14	once	TRBV6-5	TRBD2	TRBJ2-7	TGTGCCAGCAGTCCCGGGACTACTCCATTGGGGCAGTACTTC	CASSPGTTPLGQYF
13	NA	TRBV4-2	NA	TRBJ1-5	TGTGCCAGCAGCCGTCGACGGGATCAGCCCCAGCATTTT	CASSRRRDQPQHF
15	NA	TRBV2	NA	TRBJ1-5	TGTGCCAGCGCTCCCGGGGGGGAGGGCAATCAGCCCCAGCATTTT	CASAPGGEGNQPQHF
12	NA	TRBV2	NA	TRBJ1-1	TGTGCCAGCAGTGACCGGAACACTGAAGCTTTCTTT	CASSDRNTEAFF
14	few	TRBV11-3	TRBD2	TRBJ2-2	TGTGCCAGCGGACCGGGACTAGCGGTCGGGGAGCTGTTTTTT	CASGPGLAVGELFF
17	NA	TRBV2	TRBD2	TRBJ2-3	TGTGCCAGCAAACTAGCGGGGGGGCCGGGGGGCACAGATACGCAGTATTTT	CASKLAGGPGGTDTQYF
14	NA	TRBV27	TRBD1	TRBJ2-7	TGTGCCTCATATCCTCGGACAGGGTTCAGCGAGCAGTACTTC	CASYPRTGFSEQYF
16	NA	TRBV13	TRBD1	TRBJ2-7	TGTGCCAGCAGCTCGGCCTACAGGGGGCGGAATGGCGAGCAGTACTTC	CASSSAYRGRNGEQYF
10	few	TRBV10-1	NA	TRBJ2-7	TGCGCCAGCCGGACAGTTGAGCAGTACTTC	CASRTVEQYF
13	NA	TRBV5-1	NA	TRBJ1-4	TGCGCCAGCAGCTTAGGGGCTAATGAAAAACTGTTTTTT	CASSLGANEKLFF
13	NA	TRBV10-1	NA	TRBJ2-3	TGCGCCAGCAGCCGTACTTACACAGATACGCAGTATTTT	CASSRTYTDTQYF
14	NA	TRBV21-1	NA	TRBJ2-7	TGTGCCAGCAGCAAAGCCACGGGAGGTTACGAGCAGTACTTC	CASSKATGGYEQYF
14	few	TRBV5-4	TRBD1	TRBJ1-5	TGTGCCAGCAGCTCAGGGGGCGGCAATCAGCCCCAGCATTTT	CASSSGGGNQPQHF
16	NA	TRBV25-1	NA	TRBJ1-3	TGTGCCAGCAGTGGACCACACCAGGGTTCTGGAAACACCATATATTTT	CASSGPHQGSGNTIYF
13	NA	TRBV20-1	TRBD2	TRBJ2-7	TGCAGTGCTAGTGCTAGCGGAGACTACGAGCAGTACTTC	CSASASGDYEQYF
15	NA	TRBV19	NA	TRBJ2-3	TGTGCCAGTGCAGGCCGGGACACTAGCACAGATACGCAGTATTTT	CASAGRDTSTDTQYF
14	NA	TRBV6-2/TRBV6-3	NA	TRBJ2-1	TGTGCCAGCAGTTACTCCTCAGGAAGCAATGAGCAGTTCTTC	CASSYSSGSNEQFF
16	NA	TRBV5-1	TRBD1	TRBJ2-3	TGCGCCAGCAGCTTGGAGGGACAGGGTAGCACAGATACGCAGTATTTT	CASSLEGQGSTDTQYF